These 8 T cell receptor beta chains originate from one sample sequenced in a study of blood T cell repertoires in COVID-19. Profiled with immunoSEQ multiplex PCR; TCRdb holds only in-frame clones, not every one. This sample has 250,000 to 300,000 clones, with less than 90% found just once. The material sequenced was peripheral blood. The source is a woman in her 30s with COVID-19, enrolled during active disease.

The chain links TRBV18 to TRBJ1-2, with D perhaps TRBD1 (5 bases). From germline, CDR1 is KGHSH and CDR2 LQKENI. Trimming removed 6 bases from V and 10 bases from J, with 15 bases in between. The CDR3 is 12 residues long. CDR3 amino acids: CASSQRQGLYTF. The CDR3 nucleotides read TGTGCCAGCTCCCAACGCCAGGGACTCTACACCTTC.

J is TRBJ2-3 and V is TRBV27; D uncertain. The germline V and J ends were trimmed by 4 bases and 7 bases, with 6 bases remaining between them. CDR3 length: 11 amino acids. The germline CDR1 and CDR2 sequences are MNHEY and SMNVEV (reference sequence). The CDR3 DNA is TGTGCCAGCAGTTCCCCAAATACGCAGTATTTT. Translated: CASSSPNTQYF.

This chain joins TRBV3-1 (or the pseudogene TRBV3-2) and TRBJ1-2; TRBD1 might be the D (5 bases). V was shortened by 2 bases and J by 6 bases, with 10 bases between the two germline ends. This CDR3 region has 13 residues. Per the germline V gene, CDR1 is LGHDT and CDR2 is YNNKEL (reference sequence). Here the CDR3 reads CASSQTGDDGYTF. Here the CDR3 DNA reads TGTGCCAGCAGCCAAACAGGAGACGATGGCTACACCTTC.

The chain employs TRBV2 and TRBJ2-7; no firm D call. The CDR3 length is 12 residues. V was shortened by 7 bases and J by 2 bases, with 9 bases between the two germline ends. Germline CDR1 reads SNHLY; CDR2 reads FYNNEI. DNA for the CDR3: TGTGCCAGCAATCAGGCAGCCTACGAGCAGTACTTC. It codes for CASNQAAYEQYF. The complete variable domain, with remaining parts taken from reference TRBV2 and TRBJ2-7, reads EPEVTQTPSHQVTQMGQEVILRCVPISNHLYFYWYRQILGQKVEFLVSFYNNEISEKSEIFDDQFSVERPDGSNFTLKIRSTKLEDSAMYFCASNQAAYEQYFGPGTRLTVT.

This chain connects TRBV4-2 to TRBJ2-2; 12 bases fit TRBD2. Per the germline V gene, CDR1 is LGHNA and CDR2 is YNFKEQ. After removal of 0 bases from V and 14 bases from J, the junction contained 7 bases not matched to a gene. The CDR3 has 15 residues. The CDR3 DNA sequence: TGTGCCAGCAGCCAAGATTACCTAGCGGGGGGGCCCCTGTTTTTT. Translation gives CASSQDYLAGGPLFF.

The V call is TRBV7-2, the J call TRBJ2-1; a possible D gene is TRBD2 (7 bases). CDR3 length: 13 residues. Per germline, CDR1 SGHTA and CDR2 FQGNSA. Trimming shortened V by 5 bases and J by 15 bases, and 20 bases separated the two germline ends. The CDR3 reads CASSTQSGGPPFF. The CDR3 DNA follows: TGTGCCAGCAGCACCCAATCGGGGGGCCCCCCGTTCTTC.

The chain couples TRBV5-1 to TRBJ2-5; 8 bases fit TRBD1. CDR1 is SGHRS and CDR2 is YFSETQ in the germline V gene. This CDR3 spans 18 amino acids. V lost 4 bases to trimming and J lost 2 bases; unmatched junction nucleotides: 16. The CDR3 is CASSASGTGVRGQETQYF. For the CDR3, the DNA is TGCGCCAGCAGCGCATCCGGGACAGGAGTTCGGGGGCAAGAGACCCAGTACTTC.

This sequence joins TRBV6-5 and TRBJ2-2, with 11 bases fitting TRBD1. V dropped 5 bases and J dropped 8; count of bases not matched to a gene: 7. CDR3 size: 15 residues. Per germline, CDR1 MNHEY and CDR2 SVGAGI. The CDR3 coding sequence is TGTGCCAGCAGTCCATCGGACAGGGGGCGAGGGGAGCTGTTTTTT. Its protein product is CASSPSDRGRGELFF.